Listed below are T cell receptor beta chains from one sample, sequenced in a study of blood T cell repertoires in COVID-19. The assay was immunoSEQ multiplex PCR, and TCRdb's table has in-frame clones only and misses some. The sample lists about 180,000 clones; 84% were seen once. The sequenced material came from PBMCs or T cells enriched from blood (not recorded which). These receptors were collected from a man between 50 and 59 years old who had recovered from COVID-19. Each CDR3 is given with its conserved first and last residue. The order of the fields is J gene, D gene, clone size, V gene, CDR3 DNA, CDR3 protein. The D gene is left open where the match is weak. The size of a clone is reported for some rows only, either as once, few or many, or as a class for expanded clones.

j_gene: TRBJ1-2; d_gene: NA; abundance: few; v_gene: TRBV18; CDR3nt: TGTGCCAGCTCACCGCCGGGTCACTATGGCTACACCTTC; CDR3aa: CASSPPGHYGYTF
j_gene: TRBJ1-4; d_gene: TRBD1; abundance: NA; v_gene: TRBV9; CDR3nt: TGTGCCAGCAGCGTAGACAGGGGGAGAGAAAAACTGTTTTTT; CDR3aa: CASSVDRGREKLFF
j_gene: TRBJ2-7; d_gene: NA; abundance: NA; v_gene: TRBV10-3; CDR3nt: TGTGCCATCAGTGGTGCGGTGGGGGGAAACTCCTACGAGCAGTACTTC; CDR3aa: CAISGAVGGNSYEQYF
j_gene: TRBJ2-5; d_gene: TRBD2; abundance: NA; v_gene: TRBV3-1/TRBV3-2; CDR3nt: TGTGCCAGCAGCTACCTTCCGGGGGGAGCAGAGACCCAGTACTTC; CDR3aa: CASSYLPGGAETQYF
j_gene: TRBJ1-5; d_gene: TRBD1; abundance: few; v_gene: TRBV19; CDR3nt: TGTGCCAGTAGTAAAAAACAGGGGGCCCTCGGCAATCAGCCCCAGCATTTT; CDR3aa: CASSKKQGALGNQPQHF
j_gene: TRBJ1-6; d_gene: NA; abundance: NA; v_gene: TRBV30; CDR3nt: TGTGCCTGGACCCCAAGGGGCAGTCAAAATTCACCCCTCCACTTT; CDR3aa: CAWTPRGSQNSPLHF
j_gene: TRBJ1-2; d_gene: TRBD1; abundance: NA; v_gene: TRBV19; CDR3nt: TGTGCCAGTAGTGGGCGTGGACAGGGGCTTAACTATGGCTACACCTTC; CDR3aa: CASSGRGQGLNYGYTF
j_gene: TRBJ2-7; d_gene: TRBD2; abundance: NA; v_gene: TRBV4-1; CDR3nt: TGCGCCAGCAGCTCCTCACGGATGGCTAGCGGCGAGCAGTACTTC; CDR3aa: CASSSSRMASGEQYF
j_gene: TRBJ1-2; d_gene: TRBD1; abundance: once; v_gene: TRBV3-1/TRBV3-2; CDR3nt: TGTGCCAGCAGCCAAGGACAGGGGTATCGCTACACCTTC; CDR3aa: CASSQGQGYRYTF
j_gene: TRBJ2-1; d_gene: TRBD2; abundance: NA; v_gene: TRBV19; CDR3nt: TGTGCCAGTAGTATAGGGACTAGCGGTATTAGCTCCTACAATGAGCAGTTCTTC; CDR3aa: CASSIGTSGISSYNEQFF
j_gene: TRBJ1-4; d_gene: TRBD1; abundance: many; v_gene: TRBV6-1; CDR3nt: TGTGCCAGCAGTGAAGAAGGGACAGGGTATGAAAAACTGTTTTTT; CDR3aa: CASSEEGTGYEKLFF
j_gene: TRBJ2-5; d_gene: TRBD1; abundance: once; v_gene: TRBV5-1; CDR3nt: TGCGCCAGCAGCCAAGGGACAGGGGGAAAGACCCAGTACTTC; CDR3aa: CASSQGTGGKTQYF
j_gene: TRBJ1-2; d_gene: NA; abundance: NA; v_gene: TRBV7-2; CDR3nt: TGTGCCAGCAGCTCGGGGGTCCTCGATGGCTACACCTTC; CDR3aa: CASSSGVLDGYTF
j_gene: TRBJ2-3; d_gene: NA; abundance: NA; v_gene: TRBV19; CDR3nt: TGTGCCAGTAGCAAGGTGGGGGGAACAGATACGCAGTATTTT; CDR3aa: CASSKVGGTDTQYF
j_gene: TRBJ1-3; d_gene: TRBD1; abundance: NA; v_gene: TRBV7-6; CDR3nt: TGTGCCAGCAGCTCCCGGGGGACAGCCTTGAGCTCTGGAAACACCATATATTTT; CDR3aa: CASSSRGTALSSGNTIYF
j_gene: TRBJ2-2; d_gene: TRBD2; abundance: NA; v_gene: TRBV9; CDR3nt: TGTGCCAGCAGCCCTCGGGGTAGCGGGAGTGCCGGGGAGCTGTTTTTT; CDR3aa: CASSPRGSGSAGELFF
j_gene: TRBJ2-3; d_gene: TRBD1; abundance: NA; v_gene: TRBV5-1; CDR3nt: TGCGCCAGCAGCTTGGTTGGGACAGGGGGCAGAGATACGCAGTATTTT; CDR3aa: CASSLVGTGGRDTQYF
j_gene: TRBJ1-6; d_gene: NA; abundance: NA; v_gene: TRBV4-1; CDR3nt: TGCGCCAGCAGCCAATCGGGCTCCTATAATTCACCCCTCCACTTT; CDR3aa: CASSQSGSYNSPLHF
j_gene: TRBJ1-5; d_gene: NA; abundance: few; v_gene: TRBV19; CDR3nt: TGTGCCAGTAGTATTAGGGAGCCAACCAGCAATCAGCCCCAGCATTTT; CDR3aa: CASSIREPTSNQPQHF
j_gene: TRBJ2-7; d_gene: NA; abundance: NA; v_gene: TRBV13; CDR3nt: TGTGCCAGCAGCTTAGCAGGGGTCCGTGGCGAGCAGTACTTC; CDR3aa: CASSLAGVRGEQYF
j_gene: TRBJ2-2; d_gene: NA; abundance: NA; v_gene: TRBV30; CDR3nt: TGTGCCGGGCGCCCTAAGGGGCCCGGGGAGCTGTTTTTT; CDR3aa: CAGRPKGPGELFF
j_gene: TRBJ2-5; d_gene: TRBD1; abundance: NA; v_gene: TRBV30; CDR3nt: TGTGCCTGGACCTCGAGGAGGCAGGGGGCAGGGGGAGAGACCCAGTACTTC; CDR3aa: CAWTSRRQGAGGETQYF
j_gene: TRBJ2-1; d_gene: TRBD2; abundance: NA; v_gene: TRBV9; CDR3nt: TGTGCCAGCAGCGCGTGGAGTAGCGGGGGGGCAGGGGAGCAGTTCTTC; CDR3aa: CASSAWSSGGAGEQFF
j_gene: TRBJ1-2; d_gene: NA; abundance: NA; v_gene: TRBV20-1; CDR3nt: TGCAGTGCTAGACTAAACTATGGCTACACCTTC; CDR3aa: CSARLNYGYTF
j_gene: TRBJ2-1; d_gene: TRBD1; abundance: NA; v_gene: TRBV3-1/TRBV3-2; CDR3nt: TGTGCCAGCAGCCCTCGGACAGGGGGCCGCAATGAGCAGTTCTTC; CDR3aa: CASSPRTGGRNEQFF
j_gene: TRBJ2-2; d_gene: NA; abundance: NA; v_gene: TRBV28; CDR3nt: TGTGCCAGCAGGGGAACAGGTAGCACCGGGGAGCTGTTTTTT; CDR3aa: CASRGTGSTGELFF